This T cell receptor (beta chain) was captured in a study of T cells in Graves' hyperthyroidism and ophthalmopathy. Broader study findings: Most clonotypes that expanded in the thyroid above 0.001 also showed up in blood.

This clonotype has a count of ten or more. What it recognizes is unknown. A Clinical Activity Score of at least 3, a NOSPECS grade of at least 4 and a duration under 3 months were recorded in the ophthalmopathy patients. For the diagnoses, clinical symptoms, serum thyroxine and TRAb, thyroid ultrasound and orbital computed tomography were used. Amplified regions were TCR beta CDR3 sequences from RNA transcripts. TCR CDR3 underwent first-round RT-PCR with the HTBI primer set. One entry per CDR3 protein, called by TCRdb with MiXCR from the multiplex PCR reads. The sample comprises over 450,000 distinct CDR3 sequences, under 20% of which are singletons, and 17% rests with the top ten. The CDR3 has 14 residues. Trimming took off 5 bases at V and 1 base at J, with 12 bases between the two ends. From germline, CDR1 is MNHEY and CDR2 SVGEGT.

The receptor's source is a woman under 30 with Graves' ophthalmopathy. This chain connects TRBV6-2 or TRBV6-3 to TRBJ2-7; a possible D gene is TRBD2 (6 bases). Sample: blood. As DNA, the CDR3 is TGTGCCAGCAGTCGCGGGACTCCTTCCTACGAGCAGTACTTC. Its protein is CASSRGTPSYEQYF.